The rows below give T cell receptor beta chains drawn from one sample of a study of T cells after yellow fever vaccination. MiXCR was run by TCRdb on the 5' RACE reads, yielding one entry per CDR3 protein. The table has 400,000 or so distinct CDR3 sequences, 11% seen once. The input for sequencing was PBMCs, taken on the day of the first yellow fever vaccination. The receptors derive from a young man who received the YFV17D yellow fever vaccine. CDR3s include the opening cysteine and the closing phenylalanine or tryptophan. Fields, in order: V gene, D gene, clone size, J gene, CDR3 protein, CDR3 DNA. A D gene is named only where the DNA matches it firmly. Clone size, where shown, is once, few, many, or a class for clones that have expanded.

TRBV20-1,TRBD1,NA,TRBJ1-5,CSARSRTGLNQPQHF,TGCAGTGCTAGATCGAGGACAGGGTTAAATCAGCCCCAGCATTTT
TRBV20-1,TRBD1,NA,TRBJ1-4,CSATGTAINEKLFF,TGCAGTGCTACCGGGACAGCTATTAATGAAAAACTGTTTTTT
TRBV6-1,NA,NA,TRBJ1-2,CASSEVLYGYTF,TGTGCCAGCAGTGAAGTCCTCTATGGCTACACCTTC
TRBV23-1,TRBD1,few,TRBJ1-6,CASSQLGDRGASPLHF,TGCGCCAGCAGTCAATTGGGGGACAGGGGGGCTTCACCCCTCCACTTT
TRBV5-1,NA,few,TRBJ2-1,CASSFRTDSYNEQFF,TGCGCCAGCAGCTTTAGGACGGATTCCTACAATGAGCAGTTCTTC
TRBV29-1,NA,NA,TRBJ1-2,CSVEWGYGYTF,TGCAGCGTTGAATGGGGGTATGGCTACACCTTC
TRBV7-3,NA,many,TRBJ2-1,CASSLNYNEQFF,TGTGCCAGCAGCTTAAACTACAATGAGCAGTTCTTC
TRBV15,NA,NA,TRBJ2-3,CATSRDGPTDTQYF,TGTGCCACCAGCAGAGACGGGCCCACAGATACGCAGTATTTT
TRBV7-2,NA,few,TRBJ2-3,CASSLEGQITDTQYF,TGTGCCAGCAGCTTAGAAGGACAAATCACAGATACGCAGTATTTT
TRBV24-1,TRBD2,few,TRBJ2-2,CATSDLRGGLSGELFF,TGTGCCACCAGTGATTTGCGGGGGGGCCTCTCCGGGGAGCTGTTTTTT
TRBV4-3,TRBD1,few,TRBJ1-1,CASSQDRGIKTEAFF,TGCGCCAGCAGCCAAGACAGGGGGATAAAGACTGAAGCTTTCTTT
TRBV5-1,NA,many,TRBJ2-7,CASSSDNSYEQYF,TGCGCCAGCAGCTCGGACAACTCCTACGAGCAGTACTTC
TRBV18,TRBD1,few,TRBJ2-7,CASSPPGQLYYEQYF,TGTGCCAGCTCACCACCGGGACAGCTTTACTACGAGCAGTACTTC
TRBV19,NA,NA,TRBJ1-1,CASSKRPGTANTEAFF,TGTGCCAGTAGTAAGAGGCCCGGGACGGCGAACACTGAAGCTTTCTTT
TRBV4-1,TRBD1,NA,TRBJ2-1,CASSRDPGQVDNEQFF,TGCGCCAGCAGCCGCGATCCAGGACAGGTGGACAATGAGCAGTTCTTC
TRBV12-3/TRBV12-4,NA,NA,TRBJ2-3,CASRLAFRTDTQYF,TGTGCCAGCAGGCTCGCCTTTCGTACAGATACGCAGTATTTT
TRBV5-6,NA,many,TRBJ2-1,CASSHPGHRLYNEQFF,TGTGCCAGCAGCCATCCCGGACATCGGTTATACAATGAGCAGTTCTTC
TRBV14,NA,NA,TRBJ1-4,CASSPRTGGFEKLFF,TGTGCCAGCAGCCCCCGAACAGGAGGGTTTGAAAAACTGTTTTTT